This is a list of T cell receptor beta chains from one sample in a study of identical twins. A single record per CDR3 protein comes from TCRdb applying MiXCR to the 5' RACE reads. The top ten clones hold roughly 0.44% of a sample with about 530,000 distinct CDR3 sequences, approximately 16% of them seen once. These data were likewise used in another study, on yellow fever vaccine responses in identical twins.

Specimen: CD4+ T cells sorted from blood. Receptors were obtained from a woman between 18 and 30 years old in good health. The CDR3 runs from the conserved cysteine through the conserved F or W. A D gene is named only where the DNA matches it firmly. The size of a clone is reported for some rows only, either as once, few or many, or as a class for expanded clones.

NA | few | TRBJ2-1 | TRBV27 | TGTGCCAGCAGTCATACTGAGTTAGCCTATGAGCAGTTCTTC | CASSHTELAYEQFF
NA | few | TRBJ2-7 | TRBV7-9 | TGTGCCAGCAGCTCGAACGACCGCTACGAGCAGTACTTC | CASSSNDRYEQYF
TRBD2 | NA | TRBJ2-2 | TRBV5-4 | TGTGCCAGCAGTCCCCCGGGGGGACCGAACACCGGGGAGCTGTTTTTT | CASSPPGGPNTGELFF
NA | few | TRBJ2-7 | TRBV20-1 | TGCAGTGCCCGCGAGGTAGCGTCCTACGAGCAGTACTTC | CSAREVASYEQYF
TRBD1 | NA | TRBJ2-4 | TRBV12-3/TRBV12-4 | TGTGCCAGCACCACGACAGGGAAAGAGTCCAAAAACATTCAGTACTTC | CASTTTGKESKNIQYF
NA | NA | TRBJ1-1 | TRBV27 | TGTGCCAGCGCCCGGGAGGGGGGTAACACTGAAGCTTTCTTT | CASAREGGNTEAFF
NA | NA | TRBJ2-5 | TRBV20-1 | TGCAGTGCTCCCCTAGGGGGGAGAGAGACCCAGTACTTC | CSAPLGGRETQYF
TRBD1 | few | TRBJ1-3 | TRBV25-1 | TGTGCCAGCAATGGGGACAGGATCTCTGGAAACACCATATATTTT | CASNGDRISGNTIYF
NA | NA | TRBJ2-2 | TRBV7-9 | TGTGCCAGCAGCTTAGGACAGTTAACCGGGGAGCTGTTTTTT | CASSLGQLTGELFF
NA | many | TRBJ2-7 | TRBV5-1 | TGCGCCAGCAGTCCCGACAGGACCTACGAGCAGTACTTC | CASSPDRTYEQYF
TRBD2 | NA | TRBJ2-5 | TRBV11-1 | TGTGCCAGCAGCCACCGGGGCGGACTAGCGGGGGGACCGAAAGAGACCCAGTACTTC | CASSHRGGLAGGPKETQYF
TRBD2 | NA | TRBJ2-3 | TRBV2 | TGTGCCAGCAGTGAAGCGGGTAGCGGGAGATCCGATACGCAGTATTTT | CASSEAGSGRSDTQYF
TRBD1 | NA | TRBJ2-3 | TRBV5-1 | TGCGCCAGCAGCGGAGACAGGGGGCAGATCCCCACAGATACGCAGTATTTT | CASSGDRGQIPTDTQYF
TRBD2 | NA | TRBJ2-1 | TRBV28 | TGTGCCCTAAGGGGAGGGGCCCCCTCAAACAATGAGCAGTTCTTC | CALRGGAPSNNEQFF
NA | few | TRBJ2-7 | TRBV5-1 | TGCGCCAGCAGCCCCTGGGGGGGCGCTTCCTACGAGCAGTACTTC | CASSPWGGASYEQYF
NA | NA | TRBJ2-6 | TRBV24-1 | TGTGCCACCAGAGACTCCGGGGCCAACGTCCTGACTTTC | CATRDSGANVLTF
TRBD1 | few | TRBJ2-5 | TRBV20-1 | TGCAGTGCTAGGGTCAGGGGGCGGGAGACCCAGTACTTC | CSARVRGRETQYF
NA | NA | TRBJ2-1 | TRBV5-1 | TGCGCCAGCAGCTTGCCGACGGGAGTAGCCTACAATGAGCAGTTCTTC | CASSLPTGVAYNEQFF
NA | NA | TRBJ1-2 | TRBV20-1 | TGCAGTGCTAGGTACTACGGTGTAAACTATGGCTACACCTTC | CSARYYGVNYGYTF
NA | NA | TRBJ2-1 | TRBV29-1 | TGCAGCGTTGAAGCCCTCCCGAGTGGGACGGGGCAGTTCTTC | CSVEALPSGTGQFF
TRBD1 | NA | TRBJ2-2 | TRBV4-1 | TGCGCCAGCAGCCAAGATCCGGGACAGGCGAACACCGGGGGGCTGTTTTTT | CASSQDPGQANTGGLFF
TRBD1 | NA | TRBJ2-1 | TRBV29-1 | TGCAGCGGGGCCGGGACAGACCACTACAATGAGCAGTTCTTC | CSGAGTDHYNEQFF
NA | NA | TRBJ2-1 | TRBV15 | TGTGCCACCAGCAGACTTCTTGGCGCTGCTGGAAATGAGCAGTTCTTC | CATSRLLGAAGNEQFF
NA | many | TRBJ2-5 | TRBV20-1 | TGCAGTGCTAGAGTATCGGACGGCGAGACCCAGTACTTC | CSARVSDGETQYF
NA | few | TRBJ1-5 | TRBV5-1 | TGCGCCAGCAGCCCTCGGCCGGGGGCGGATCAGCCCCAGCATTTT | CASSPRPGADQPQHF
NA | many | TRBJ2-6 | TRBV5-1 | TGCGCCAGCAGCCTACAGGGCACTGGGGCCAACGTCCTGACTTTC | CASSLQGTGANVLTF
TRBD2 | NA | TRBJ2-2 | TRBV12-3/TRBV12-4 | TGTGCCAGCAACGGGGGGAAACGGGAGGTTTGGTTAACCGGGGAGCTGTTTTTT | CASNGGKREVWLTGELFF
NA | NA | TRBJ2-1 | TRBV12-3/TRBV12-4 | TGTGCCAGCAGTTTAGGGGGCGGGCTTTCCTACAATGAGCAGTTCTTC | CASSLGGGLSYNEQFF
NA | few | TRBJ2-1 | TRBV7-9 | TGTGCCAGCAGCCAAGCCCCCTCAAATGAGCAGTTCTTC | CASSQAPSNEQFF
TRBD1 | few | TRBJ2-2 | TRBV12-3/TRBV12-4 | TGTGCCAGCAGTTTACGACAGGGGGCCTATGGGGAGCTGTTTTTT | CASSLRQGAYGELFF
NA | few | TRBJ1-4 | TRBV28 | TGTGCCAGCAGGGGACATATTAATGAAAAACTGTTTTTT | CASRGHINEKLFF
NA | NA | TRBJ1-5 | TRBV28 | TGTGCCAGCAGTTTATCGTTGGCAGTCGGACAGCCCCAGCATTTT | CASSLSLAVGQPQHF
NA | few | TRBJ2-1 | TRBV10-3 | TGTGCCATCACTGGAGGCCCAAATGAGCAGTTCTTC | CAITGGPNEQFF
NA | few | TRBJ2-5 | TRBV20-1 | TGCAGTGCTCCTAGGGGCAGTGAAGAGACCCAGTACTTC | CSAPRGSEETQYF
TRBD1 | NA | TRBJ2-7 | TRBV20-1 | TGCAGTGCTAGAGATTGGGGGACAGGGGTAGGAGAGCAGTACTTC | CSARDWGTGVGEQYF
TRBD2 | NA | TRBJ2-7 | TRBV12-3/TRBV12-4 | TGTGCCAGCAGTTTAGGGGCACTAGCGGGAGTTCGATACGAGCAGTACTTC | CASSLGALAGVRYEQYF
NA | few | TRBJ1-1 | TRBV14 | TGTGCCAGCAGCCAAGTTCCCCCCAGGGCCGGGGGTGAAGCTTTCTTT | CASSQVPPRAGGEAFF